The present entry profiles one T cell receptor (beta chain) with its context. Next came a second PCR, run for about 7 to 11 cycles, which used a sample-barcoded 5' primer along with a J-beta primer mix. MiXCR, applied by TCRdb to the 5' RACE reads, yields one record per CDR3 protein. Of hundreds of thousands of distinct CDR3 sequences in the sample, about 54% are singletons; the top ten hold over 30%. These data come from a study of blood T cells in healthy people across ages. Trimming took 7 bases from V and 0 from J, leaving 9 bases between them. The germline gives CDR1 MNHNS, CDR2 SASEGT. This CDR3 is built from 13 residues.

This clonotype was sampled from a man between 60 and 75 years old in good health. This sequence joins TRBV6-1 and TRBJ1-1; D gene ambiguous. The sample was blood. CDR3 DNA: TGTGCCAGCAAGGCAAGGATGAACACTGAAGCTTTCTTT. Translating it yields CASKARMNTEAFF.